This T cell receptor beta chain emerged from a study of OX40 agonist ivuxolimab in advanced cancers. Study-wide background: Patients were roughly 81% male with ages roughly 20 to 80, mean about 54.

Overall study results and limits: At doses 0.1 to 3.0 mg/kg, CD4+ and CD8+ clones expanded. There were, on average, more expanded clones in CD8+ T cells than in CD4+.

Comment on this clone: Its specificity is unknown.

From germline, CDR1 is MDHEN and CDR2 SYDVKM. V was clipped by 5 bases and J by 4 bases, with 11 bases between them. This CDR3 comprises 13 residues. Data came from immunoSEQ multiplex PCR; TCRdb stores just in-frame clones and leaves some out. The data contain about 63,000 clones, over 75% of them singletons. This receptor was identified in an adult with an advanced solid tumor such as melanoma, head and neck, liver or kidney cancer. Source: CD4+ or CD8+ T cells sorted from blood, taken in a trial of the OX40 agonist ivuxolimab. The rearrangement links TRBV28 to TRBJ2-5; D unresolved. In nucleotides, the CDR3 is TGTGCCAGCAGTCTCGGGTATTTAGAGACCCAGTACTTC. Translated, it gives CASSLGYLETQYF.